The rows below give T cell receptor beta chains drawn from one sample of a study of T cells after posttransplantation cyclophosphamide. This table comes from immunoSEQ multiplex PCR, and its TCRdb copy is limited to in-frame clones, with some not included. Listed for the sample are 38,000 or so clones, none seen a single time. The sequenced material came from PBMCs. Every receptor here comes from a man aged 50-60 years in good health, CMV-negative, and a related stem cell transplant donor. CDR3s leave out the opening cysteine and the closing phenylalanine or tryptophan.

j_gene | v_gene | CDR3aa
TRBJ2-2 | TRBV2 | ASNLLENTGELF
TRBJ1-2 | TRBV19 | ASSYQAGTGVNYGYT
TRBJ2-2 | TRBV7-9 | ASSSSTTGGGSGELF
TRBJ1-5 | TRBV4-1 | ASSRVDNSNQPQH
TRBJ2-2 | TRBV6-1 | ASSEIGQGYPGELF
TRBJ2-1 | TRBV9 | ASSVATSDHFYNEQF
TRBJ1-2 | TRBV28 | AFGQGEGGYT
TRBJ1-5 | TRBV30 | ALGQENSNQPQH
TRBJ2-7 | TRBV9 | ASTKTRTGRVYEQY
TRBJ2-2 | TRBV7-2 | ASSISGVFTGELF
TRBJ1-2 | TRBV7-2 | ASSEGQTYGYT
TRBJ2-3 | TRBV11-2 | ASNVPGVDTQY
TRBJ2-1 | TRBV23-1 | ASSQLPLASSYNEQF
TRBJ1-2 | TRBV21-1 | ASNTRRGRRILPPNYGYT
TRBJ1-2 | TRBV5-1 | ASSLAGDIGRYT
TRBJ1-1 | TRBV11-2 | ASSLGQLDTEAF
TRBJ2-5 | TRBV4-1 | ASSRTGVETQY
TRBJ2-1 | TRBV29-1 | SVEGGFVYNEQF
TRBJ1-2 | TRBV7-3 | ASTPPGGGRRGNYGYT
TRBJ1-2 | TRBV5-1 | ASSFDSGGYYGYT
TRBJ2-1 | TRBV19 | ASSMRQGNEQF
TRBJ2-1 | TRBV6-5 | ASSSYGTRNNEQF